This T cell receptor (beta chain) was found in a study of blood T cells in healthy people across ages. Looking at the study overall: Through template switching, about one barcoded beta molecule was captured per two T cells, as measured in model experiments.

PCR was performed a second time for about 6 to 11 cycles using a sample-barcoded 5' primer and a J-beta primer mix. Via MiXCR, TCRdb re-called the 5' RACE reads, giving one row per CDR3 protein. The data hold 1.5 million to 2 million distinct CDR3 sequences, with approximately 39% observed a single time. Approximately 10 milliliters was the volume of peripheral blood drawn from each donor. Isolation of PBMCs gave at least 7 million cells per sample. Trimming at V came to 5 bases and at J to 9 bases, leaving 7 bases not matched to a gene. The CDR3 runs to 12 residues. This TCR derives from a human donor in good health. The sample taken for sequencing was blood. V and J are TRBV12-3 or TRBV12-4 and TRBJ2-7; 7 bases are a match to TRBD1. The CDR3 here is CASSPTGWRQYF. The DNA for the CDR3 is TGTGCCAGCAGTCCGACAGGGTGGCGGCAGTACTTC.